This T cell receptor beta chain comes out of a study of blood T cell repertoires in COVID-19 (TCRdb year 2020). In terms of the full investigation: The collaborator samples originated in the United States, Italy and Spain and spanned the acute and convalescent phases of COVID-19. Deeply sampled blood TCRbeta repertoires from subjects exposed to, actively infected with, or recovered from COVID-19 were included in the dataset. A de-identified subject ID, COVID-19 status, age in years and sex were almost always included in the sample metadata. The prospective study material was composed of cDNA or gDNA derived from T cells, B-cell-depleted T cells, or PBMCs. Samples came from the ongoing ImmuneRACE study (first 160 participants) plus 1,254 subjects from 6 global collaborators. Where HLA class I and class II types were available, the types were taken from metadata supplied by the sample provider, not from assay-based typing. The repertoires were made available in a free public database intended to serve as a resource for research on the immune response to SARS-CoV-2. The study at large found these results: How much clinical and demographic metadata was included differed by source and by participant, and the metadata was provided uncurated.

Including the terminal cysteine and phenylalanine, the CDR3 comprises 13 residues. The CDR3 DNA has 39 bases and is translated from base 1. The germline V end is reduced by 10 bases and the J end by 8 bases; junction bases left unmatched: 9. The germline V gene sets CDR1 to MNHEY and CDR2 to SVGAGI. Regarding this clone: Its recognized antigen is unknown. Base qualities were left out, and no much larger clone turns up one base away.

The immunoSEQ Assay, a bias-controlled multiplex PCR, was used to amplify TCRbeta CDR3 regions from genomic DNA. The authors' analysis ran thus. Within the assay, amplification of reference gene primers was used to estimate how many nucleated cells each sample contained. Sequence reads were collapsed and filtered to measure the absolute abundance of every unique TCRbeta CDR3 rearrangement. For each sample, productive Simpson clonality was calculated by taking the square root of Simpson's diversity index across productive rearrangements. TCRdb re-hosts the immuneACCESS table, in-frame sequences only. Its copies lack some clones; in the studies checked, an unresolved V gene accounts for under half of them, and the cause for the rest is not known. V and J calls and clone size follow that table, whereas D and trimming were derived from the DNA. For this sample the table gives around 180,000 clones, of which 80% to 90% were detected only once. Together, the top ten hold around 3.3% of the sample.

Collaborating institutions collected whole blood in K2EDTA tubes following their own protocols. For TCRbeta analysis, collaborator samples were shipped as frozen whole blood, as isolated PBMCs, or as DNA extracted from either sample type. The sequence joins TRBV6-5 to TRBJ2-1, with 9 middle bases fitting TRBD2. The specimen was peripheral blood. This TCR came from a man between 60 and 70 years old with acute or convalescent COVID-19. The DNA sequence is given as TGTGCCACCGATGTAGCGGGAGTCCATGAGCAGTTCTTC. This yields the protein CATDVAGVHEQFF.